A single T cell receptor (beta chain) is shown here with its context. This sample stems from a study of blood T cell repertoires in COVID-19. About the research overall: Sources were T cells, B-cell-depleted T cells, or PBMCs; the material itself was cDNA or gDNA.

Categorization into cohorts depended on clinical history that participants reported. All recovered Cohort 3 donors got two negative PCRs, got clearance, or saw symptom resolution. Original analysis: Researchers report that nucleated cell counts were estimated from reference gene primer amplification. Assay used: immunoSEQ multiplex PCR; TCRdb lists only in-frame clones, some missing. The D gene and trimming were derived from the DNA, and the V and J assignments and clone size from that table. The profile shows over 300,000 clones, around 84% of them singletons. The sequence derives from a woman younger than 30 who had recovered from COVID-19. Sequencing was done on a sample of PBMCs or T cells enriched from blood (not recorded which).

DNA of the CDR3: TGTGCCTGGACCTCCCCATTCGTGGGAGCCGGGGAGCTGTTTTTT. Its protein product is CAWTSPFVGAGELFF. This chain joins TRBV30 and TRBJ2-2; maybe TRBD2 (5 bases). V gave up 4 bases and J gave up 6 bases, with 18 bases separating them. CDR3 length equals 15 residues. The V gene's germline CDR1 is GTSNPN and CDR2 SVGIG (reference sequence).